This T cell receptor (beta chain) is from a study of cytomegalovirus exposure and HLA in healthy donors. It was with 60 Vbeta and 13 Jbeta primers that the PCR ran. Some clones are missing from TCRdb's copy, which holds only in-frame ones; the method was immunoSEQ multiplex PCR. Of 220,000 or so clones listed, more than 75% are singletons. This clone was counted a single time. Its antigen is unidentified. General study findings and limits: Analysis was carried out at a later point, and it linked a missense DCLRE1C variant to TCR beta V- and J-gene trimming. A later analysis found TCR association rates differed by HLA locus, highest for DRB1 and lowest for HLA-C. Previous analysis showed most TCR beta V segments were productive about 90% or about 30% of the time.

The V end was cut by 4 bases, the J end by 1 base, with 16 bases between. Germline V gene lookup returns CDR1 SGHVS and CDR2 FQNEAQ. CDR3 length: 16 amino acids. The specimen was PBMCs. The receptor was derived from a woman aged 40 to 55 in good health and CMV-seronegative. The V call is TRBV7-8, the J call TRBJ1-1, with a weak D call TRBD1 (5 bases). CDR3 bases: TGTGCCAGCAGCTCCGGGGGTACCCATAGGAACACTGAAGCTTTCTTT. Its translation is CASSSGGTHRNTEAFF.